This T cell receptor (beta chain) was recovered during a study of vaccination and CD4 T cells after COVID-19 (dated by TCRdb to 2021 to 2024). About the full investigation: Convalescent patients had a positive SARS-CoV-2 result on nasal swab PCR, and of these patients, some 10 had mild disease and one had severe disease. The convalescent cohort included six males and four females, with two Hispanic individuals, seven Caucasians, two Asians and one multiracial person. Each participant got two doses of either the Pfizer-BioNTech BNT162b2 vaccine (n=8) or the Moderna mRNA-1273 vaccine (n=2). Post-COVID blood samples from convalescent patients were collected a median of 101 days after diagnosis, with a range of roughly 30 to 170 days. Post-vaccine blood samples were collected a median of around 70 days after the second vaccine dose, ranging from roughly 12 to 241 days. For three convalescent patients, samples were collected at an early post-vaccination timepoint (day 14) as well as at a late post-vaccination timepoint (days 161 to 241). Culture stimuli were overlapping spike peptide pools from SARS-CoV-2 and from the common cold coronaviruses HCoV-NL63, HCoV-OC43 and HCoV-229E. Control cultures received a CEFX viral epitope pool as the positive control, an HIV-1 Nef peptide pool as the negative control, or no peptide. The spike-specific CD4+ TCR repertoire was compared before and after mRNA vaccination in fewer than eleven COVID-19 convalescent patients and a handful of infection-naive healthy vaccine recipients. General conclusions and limits of the study: The median count of SARS-CoV-2-reactive clonotypes went up from some 23 after infection to 38 after vaccination, although the change was not significant. In convalescent patients, a median approximately 83% of post-vaccine SARS-CoV-2-reactive clones were detected only after vaccination, and vaccine-specific priming was suggested by this finding. Relatively few convalescent patients were included in the study, and early timepoints after natural infection were not analyzed. Of the vaccine-specific clones found in convalescent patients, nearly all (304 of 307) were mono-reactive for SARS-CoV-2 spike instead of being cross-reactive with common cold coronaviruses.

For this clonotype: What this receptor recognizes is not known. No base-level quality is on record; no much larger clone is a single base apart.

The library came from PCR. TCR sequencing of DNA from cultured CD4+ T cells used the Oncomine TCR Beta short-read assay at the Johns Hopkins FTIC core. The QIAamp micro DNA kit was used to extract genomic DNA from the cultured CD4+ T cells. Oncomine TCR Beta libraries from cultured CD4+ T cells were pooled with unique dual indexes and sequenced on an Illumina iSeq 100. In the original analysis: Non-productive sequences were filtered out, and CDR3s that did not start with C, did not end with F or W, or were shorter than 7 amino acids were discarded. Antigen-specific clonotypes were identified using the MANAFEST web application through comparison of peptide-stimulated wells with reference and other culture wells. To be called positive, a clone needed an FDR below 0.05, an odds ratio above 5, and a productive frequency above 0.1% in at least two of three replicate wells. Clonotypes that were significantly expanded in both SARS-CoV-2 spike wells and at least one common cold coronavirus spike condition were defined as cross-reactive. Using R version 3.6.1, CDR3 homology was evaluated through Levenshtein distances (stringdist) along with unrooted phylogenetic trees (ape). TCRdb reworked the public reads: Q25 trimming with fastp, MiXCR clone assembly, productive beta chains retained. Rows are unified per CDR3 protein, each entry keeping the most common DNA and genes. TCRdb, not the authors, supplied the V and J calls. The sample table lists approximately 22,000 distinct CDR3 sequences, 42% of them with a count of one. The ten largest clones take up about 10% of the sample.

The time point label, read with the paper, signifies: late sampling 161 to 241 days after vaccination in three convalescent patients. Explained via the paper, the treatment or condition label denotes: approximately nine-day PBMC culture with coronavirus spike peptide pools or control peptides (ViraFEST assay). To expand antigen-specific T cells with peptide pools and then pick out the expanded clonotypes through TCR sequencing, the study relied on the ViraFEST assay. Positive SARS-CoV-2 PCR tests in the convalescent patients dated from March to December 2020, before Alpha, Beta and Delta variants emerged in the United States. Each well held roughly 2.2 million PBMCs cultured in IMDM containing about 5% human AB serum and around 10 IU/ml IL-2, with 8 to 10 ug/ml peptide pools added. Half of the culture medium was replaced with fresh IL-2-containing medium on days 3 and 7. After about 10 days of culture, CD4+ T cells were isolated by negative selection using the EasySep CD4+ T cell isolation kit. PBMCs were separated from whole blood using Ficoll-Paque Plus gradient centrifugation and then either used fresh or cryopreserved at -140C. In general, triplicate wells were set up for every culture condition.

Spanning cysteine to phenylalanine, the CDR3 consists of 13 amino acids. Here the CDR3 DNA is all that survives: 39 bases in frame from base 1. The germline ends are 11 bases apart after V is trimmed by 1 base and J by 5 bases. The germline V gene (reference sequence) specifies DFQATT as CDR1 and SNEGSKA as CDR2. The sample was CD4+ T cells from blood, cultured in vitro, taken about 7 months after SARS-CoV-2 vaccination. The V gene is TRBV20-1 and the J gene is TRBJ2-5; the D gene cannot be resolved reliably. The TCR originated in a human donor who had recovered from COVID-19. For the CDR3, the sequence is CSARARIAETQYF. The sequenced DNA is TGCAGTGCTAGAGCCCGCATAGCTGAGACCCAGTACTTC.